This T cell receptor beta chain came from a study of long-term antiretroviral therapy in people with HIV. This was the immunoSEQ v3.0 assay at survey level. This table comes from immunoSEQ multiplex PCR, and its TCRdb copy is limited to in-frame clones, with some not included. Seen here are some 22,000 clones, less than 90% observed once, and the top ten hold roughly a quarter. The CDR3 covers 14 residues. Germline-derived CDR1 and CDR2 are SGHRS and YFSETQ. J lost 6 bases, V lost 0 bases, and 2 bases had no gene match. This clone was counted between two and nine times. V is TRBV5-1 and J is TRBJ2-2, with TRBD1 matching over 7 bases. This sequence originates from a man aged 45-60 years with HIV. The sequencing used unsorted PBMCs, collected 0.4 years after starting antiretroviral therapy. CDR3 DNA: TGCGCCAGCAGCTTGGCTACAGGGGCCGGGGAGCTGTTTTTT. Amino acid sequence: CASSLATGAGELFF. The variable domain in full, completed from reference TRBV5-1 and TRBJ2-2, reads KAGVTQTPRYLIKTRGQQVTLSCSPISGHRSVSWYQQTPGQGLQFLFEYFSETQRNKGNFPGRFSGRQFSNSRSEMNVSTLELGDSALYLCASSLATGAGELFFGEGSRLTVL.